This T cell receptor beta chain is from a study of T-cell reconstitution after alpha-beta-depleted transplantation in children. A library of TCRbeta sequences, prepared with unique molecular identifiers, was generated. TCRdb re-called the PCR reads through MiXCR, storing one row per CDR3 protein. The sample contains some 590,000 distinct CDR3 sequences, over 9.5% of which appear only once. This CDR3 has 15 amino acids. CDR1 is DFQATT, CDR2 SNEGSKA, per germline (reference sequence). V shed 2 bases and J shed 2 bases, with 12 bases lying between them. The sequencing here drew on PBMCs from the stem cell graft donor, taken from the stem cell graft. The chain links TRBV20-1 to TRBJ2-2; D ambiguous. This clonotype originated in a human donor who donated a stem cell graft to a child with acute myeloid leukemia. The CDR3 region has the DNA TGCAGTGCTAGAAAGACACGACCTAACACCGGGGAGCTGTTTTTT. It specifies CSARKTRPNTGELFF.